This T cell receptor (beta chain) was identified in a study of Tregs in tolerant kidney transplant recipients. Whole-study context: Mixed chimerism was transient after nonmyeloablative marrow transplants from related graft donors. Study-wide results and caveats: Findings come from small patient numbers and require larger validation.

On this clone: The antigen remains undetermined.

Some clones are missing from TCRdb's copy, which holds only in-frame ones; the method was immunoSEQ multiplex PCR. Found here are more than 60,000 clones, 70% to 90% of them singletons; the top ten hold 2.1%. V was clipped by 3 bases and J by 4 bases, with 15 bases between them. Germline values: CDR1 SGHAT, CDR2 FQNNGV. The CDR3 totals 15 residues. Unstimulated regulatory T cells (CD4+CD25+CD127-), CD4+CD25- non-regulatory cells, CD4 and CD8 cells were FACS-sorted from thawed PBMCs. Regulatory T cells were sorted from thawed PBMCs rested overnight at 37°C with about 210 IU/ml IL-2. The chain recombines TRBV11-2 with TRBJ1-2, with D perhaps matching TRBD1 (5 bases). The sample in question was Tregs from blood, obtained before the transplant. The receptor comes from a human donor who received a combined kidney and bone marrow transplant. The CDR3 sequence is CASSFHKGHFYGYTF. The CDR3 DNA sequence: TGTGCCAGCAGCTTTCATAAAGGACATTTCTATGGCTACACCTTC.